This TCR beta chain was sequenced for a study of T cells in Graves' hyperthyroidism and ophthalmopathy. The study, taken as a whole, reports: In simple terms, a model built on 13 V-J features told ophthalmopathy apart from stable hyperthyroidism. Most thyroid clonotypes expanded above 0.001 appeared in blood too.

As concerns this clonotype: The target antigen is unknown.

Amplification yielded TCR beta CDR3 regions, with RNA transcripts as the source. Carried out on the TCR CDR3, a first-round RT-PCR used the HTBI primer set. TCRdb redid the calling of the multiplex PCR reads with MiXCR, one entry per CDR3 protein. This sample yields around 530,000 distinct CDR3 sequences, of which 17% are seen a single time; about 16% belongs to the top ten. Sequencing input: blood. This receptor was taken from a woman in her late teens or twenties with Graves' ophthalmopathy.

CDR3 amino acids: CASSGASGDLSGELFF. DNA for the CDR3: TGTGCCAGCAGTGGGGCTAGCGGGGATCTATCCGGGGAGCTGTTTTTT. The J gene is TRBJ2-2, the V gene TRBV2; 9 bases line up with TRBD2. The CDR3 extends over 16 amino acids. The V gene end was trimmed by 4 bases and the J gene end by 6 bases; junction bases not matched to a gene: 9. Germline CDR1 and CDR2: SNHLY and FYNNEI.